This record looks at one TCR beta chain sequence and its context. Its antigen remains unknown. Sequenced by immunoSEQ multiplex PCR; TCRdb stores in-frame clones only, minus some. The table shows over 45,000 clones, with 73% occurring only once. The sample belongs to a study of PD-1 blockade in classical Hodgkin lymphoma. Whole-study results and caveats: Any patient who commenced nivolumab under 1 year after ASCT was excluded. The baseline diversity of complete responders showed similarity to that of newly diagnosed patients. The study found that TCR diversity rose significantly by C4D1 in CD4+ but not CD8+ cells. Newly diagnosed patients were reported to exhibit reduced baseline TCR diversity relative to healthy donors.

Every patient experienced relapse after autologous stem cell transplantation, and brentuximab vedotin exposure varied. V shed 2 bases and J shed 6 bases, with 7 bases lying between them. Germline assignment: CDR1 MNHNY and CDR2 SVGAGI (reference sequence). The CDR3 spans 12 residues. This rearrangement joins TRBV6-6 to TRBJ1-1; D unclear. The TCR comes from a human donor with classical Hodgkin lymphoma. Material: peripheral blood mononuclear cells (PBMCs), obtained before the second cycle of nivolumab. The CDR3 region is CASSYREPEAFF. The CDR3 coding sequence is TGTGCCAGCAGTTACAGGGAACCTGAAGCTTTCTTT.